The rows below give T cell receptor beta chains drawn from one sample of a study of CD8 T cells in Susac syndrome. TCRdb processed the immunoSEQ multiplex PCR reads anew with MiXCR; each CDR3 protein has one entry. Found here are around 160,000 distinct CDR3 sequences, around 96% of them singletons; the top ten hold over 0.12%. The sequenced sample consisted of CD4+ T cells from PBMCs. Every receptor here comes from a human donor in good health. Both conserved end residues are part of each CDR3. The D gene is left open where the match is weak. Rows may omit the clone size; those that give it use once, few, many or a size class.

>few|TRBV9|TRBJ1-2|.
TGTGCCAGCAGCGTGGACACTAACTATGGCTACACCTTC
CASSVDTNYGYTF
>.|TRBV20-1|TRBJ2-7|TRBD2
TGCAGTGCTAGTTTGGCTAGCGGGTCCTACGAGCAGTACTTC
CSASLASGSYEQYF
>.|TRBV18|TRBJ1-2|.
TGTGCCAGCTCGCCGCAGGGTATGGATGGCTACACCTTC
CASSPQGMDGYTF
>.|TRBV2|TRBJ1-1|.
TGTGCCAGCACGGTTACCGGGGGCACTGAAGCTTTCTTT
CASTVTGGTEAFF
>.|TRBV5-6|TRBJ1-6|.
TGTGCCAGCAGCTTGGCCCAGGGGATAGGAAATTCACCCCTCCACTTT
CASSLAQGIGNSPLHF
>.|TRBV9|TRBJ2-1|TRBD2
TGTGCCAGCAGCCCTACTAGCGGGGGGGACAATGAGCAGTTCTTC
CASSPTSGGDNEQFF
>.|TRBV20-1|TRBJ1-4|.
TGCAGTGCTAGAGATCGGGGGAATAATGAAAAACTGTTTTTT
CSARDRGNNEKLFF
>.|TRBV7-9|TRBJ2-1|TRBD2
TGTGCCAGCAGCCCCAAGGGCGGGGGGACCAATTACAATGAGCAGTTCTTC
CASSPKGGGTNYNEQFF
>.|TRBV4-3|TRBJ1-4|.
TGCGCCAGCAGCCCCTCGTCAGGGGCAACTAATGAAAAACTGTTTTTT
CASSPSSGATNEKLFF
>.|TRBV11-2|TRBJ2-7|.
TGTGCCAGCAGCTTAGATCGGGGGTCCTACGAGCAGTACTTC
CASSLDRGSYEQYF
>.|TRBV2|TRBJ2-7|TRBD1
TGTGCCAGCAGTGAAGAGGGACAGGGCTACGAGCAGTACTTC
CASSEEGQGYEQYF
>.|TRBV5-1|TRBJ1-1|TRBD1
TGCGCCAGCAGTGAAACAGGACAGGTGGGGACTGAAGCTTTCTTT
CASSETGQVGTEAFF
>.|TRBV6-1|TRBJ2-7|.
TGTGCCAGCACCCCCACAGCCACCTACGAGCAGTACTTC
CASTPTATYEQYF
>.|TRBV28|TRBJ1-2|.
TGTGCCAGCAGTTTCACTCAATACTATGGCTACACCTTC
CASSFTQYYGYTF
>.|TRBV20-1|TRBJ1-4|.
TGCAGTGCTAGAGTATATGAAAAACTGTTTTTT
CSARVYEKLFF
>.|TRBV7-3|TRBJ2-7|.
TGTGCCAGCAGCTCAGGGGGGCAAGAGCAGTACTTC
CASSSGGQEQYF
>.|TRBV30|TRBJ2-1|.
TGTGCCTGGAAAGCAGGGTGGCCTGAGGGGACCAATGAGCAGTTCTTC
CAWKAGWPEGTNEQFF
>.|TRBV18|TRBJ1-4|.
TGTGCCAGCTCACCAAGGAATAATGAAAAACTGTTTTTT
CASSPRNNEKLFF
>.|TRBV28|TRBJ1-2|.
TGTGCCAGCAGTTCCGGACGGGGATATGGCTACACCTTC
CASSSGRGYGYTF
>.|TRBV11-2|TRBJ1-2|.
TGTGCCAGCAGCGTCGGGCCCGGGACGGAGTATGGCTACACCTTC
CASSVGPGTEYGYTF
>.|TRBV19|TRBJ1-6|.
TGTGCCAGTAGTATCCCGGCGGCTTCACCCCTCCACTTT
CASSIPAASPLHF
>.|TRBV5-1|TRBJ2-5|.
TGCGCCAGCAGCGTCAAGGGGTGGGGAGAGACCCAGTACTTC
CASSVKGWGETQYF
>.|TRBV20-1|TRBJ2-1|.
TGCAGTGCGAACCGGGACGTAGACAATGAGCAGTTCTTC
CSANRDVDNEQFF
>.|TRBV25-1|TRBJ1-1|.
TGTGCCAGCAAAATGGGGCCCGGGACTGAAGCTTTCTTT
CASKMGPGTEAFF
>.|TRBV19|TRBJ1-5|TRBD1
TGTGCCAGTAACGCGGACAGGGCTAATCAGCCCCAGCATTTT
CASNADRANQPQHF
>once|TRBV20-1|TRBJ2-7|.
TGCAGTGCTAGAGGGGACGGGGCGGCCTACGAGCAGTACTTC
CSARGDGAAYEQYF
>.|TRBV5-6|TRBJ1-5|.
TGTGCCAGCAGCCTTGGTTGGGGCCAGCCCCAGCATTTT
CASSLGWGQPQHF
>.|TRBV29-1|TRBJ1-1|.
TGCAGCGTTGAACAGCTCGTGAACACTGAAGCTTTCTTT
CSVEQLVNTEAFF
>once|TRBV28|TRBJ2-4|.
TGTGCCAGCAGACTCAGGGATTCAAACATTCAGTACTTC
CASRLRDSNIQYF